The 18 T cell receptor beta chains below were found in one sample sequenced in a study of CD8+ T cells in alopecia areata. After isolation, RNA underwent reverse transcription to generate cDNA as the sequencing template. Produced via immunoSEQ multiplex PCR; TCRdb's table is partial and in-frame only. The sample records 150,000 to 200,000 clones, about three fifths being singletons. Treatment indicated: oral pan-JAK inhibitor, 5-10 mg twice daily. The sample in question was CD4+ T cells sorted from blood, obtained around week 50, from a patient treated with tofacitinib. The source is a human donor with alopecia areata.

The chain joins TRBV29-1 to TRBJ1-1; no clear D gene. This CDR3 has 12 residues. Looked up from germline, CDR1 is SQVTM and CDR2 is ANQGSEA. Trimming took 0 bases from V and 4 from J, leaving 6 bases between them. The CDR3 reads CSVEEWGTEAFF. The CDR3 DNA reads TGCAGCGTTGAAGAATGGGGCACTGAAGCTTTCTTT.

This clone was recorded a few times. The chain has TRBV5-1 and TRBJ2-1; D perhaps matches TRBD2 (6 bases). CDR3 length: 14 amino acids. The V gene's germline CDR1 is SGHRS and CDR2 YFSETQ. Trimming took 0 bases from V and 10 from J, leaving 14 bases between them. DNA for the CDR3: TGCGCCAGCAGCTTGGCCGGGACTTCAAACGAGCAGTTCTTC. Its protein is CASSLAGTSNEQFF.

This clone was seen more than once but under ten times. The gene calls are TRBV5-1 and TRBJ1-6, with 9 bases identical to TRBD1. Germline V lookup: CDR1 SGHRS, CDR2 YFSETQ. The ends lost 6 bases at V and 10 bases at J; junction bases unmatched: 11. The CDR3 runs 15 residues. The CDR3 coding sequence is TGCGCCAGCAAACGGACAGGGACAGGGCAATCACCCCTCCACTTT. Translating it yields CASKRTGTGQSPLHF.

The chain joins TRBV7-2 to TRBJ1-4; D remains unclear. The CDR3 covers 14 residues. V shed 5 bases and J shed 8 bases, with 15 bases lying between them. Germline assignment: CDR1 SGHTA and CDR2 FQGNSA. The CDR3: CASSPGGRREKLFF. Here the CDR3 DNA reads TGTGCCAGCAGCCCGGGAGGGAGGCGGGAAAAACTGTTTTTT.

The V call is TRBV30, the J call TRBJ1-2; TRBD1 aligns across 8 bases. The trim removed 2 bases at V and 6 bases at J, leaving 5 bases unmatched. The CDR3 consists of 13 residues. Germline CDR1 GTSNPN, CDR2 SVGIG (reference sequence). The CDR3 here is CAWSPGGVDGYTF. The CDR3 DNA reads as TGTGCCTGGAGTCCAGGGGGCGTTGATGGCTACACCTTC.

This chain connects TRBV5-1 to TRBJ2-7, with D perhaps matching TRBD1 or TRBD2 (5 bases each). V was pared by 4 bases and J by 4 bases, with 12 bases between. Germline CDR1 SGHRS, CDR2 YFSETQ. The CDR3 runs to 13 residues. Here the CDR3 DNA reads TGCGCCAGCAGCGAACGGGACCTTTACGAGCAGTACTTC. Amino acids: CASSERDLYEQYF.

This sequence joins TRBV25-1 and TRBJ2-7, with TRBD2 matching over 11 bases. Looked up from germline, CDR1 is MGHDK and CDR2 is SYGVNS. This CDR3 has 15 amino acids. After removal of 2 bases from V and 4 bases from J, the junction contained 4 bases not matched to a gene. The CDR3: CASSELAGGGYEQYF. CDR3 sequence (DNA): TGTGCCAGCAGTGAACTAGCGGGGGGCGGGTACGAGCAGTACTTC.

This clone turned up a few times. This chain's CDR3 is CASSQRDRGSPLHF. In DNA form, the CDR3 reads TGTGCCAGCAGCCAGCGAGACAGGGGTTCACCCCTCCACTTT. The gene calls are TRBV13 and TRBJ1-6, with TRBD1 identical over 8 bases. Germline-derived CDR1 and CDR2 are PRHDT and FYEKMQ (reference sequence). The CDR3 extends over 14 amino acids. The J segment lost 9 bases and the V segment lost 5 bases, leaving 6 bases of the junction unmatched.

This sequence joins TRBV27 and TRBJ2-3; D is uncertain. V dropped 7 bases and J dropped 4 bases, with 12 bases sitting between them. The CDR3 loop spans 13 amino acids. Germline assignment: CDR1 MNHEY and CDR2 SMNVEV (reference sequence). CDR3 sequence (DNA): TGTGCCAGCACCGGACGGTCTGCAGATACGCAGTATTTT. Protein sequence: CASTGRSADTQYF.

This chain joins TRBV7-2 and TRBJ1-2; 7 nucleotides match TRBD1. CDR1 and CDR2 from the germline V gene are SGHTA and FQGNSA. This CDR3 is 13 amino acids long. After removal of 1 base from V and 8 bases from J, the junction contained 4 bases not matched to a gene. CDR3 loop: CASSLGQGRGYTF. In DNA, the CDR3 is TGTGCCAGCAGCTTAGGACAGGGACGAGGCTACACCTTC.

The chain uses TRBV5-1 and TRBJ1-1; unclear D gene. This CDR3 spans 13 amino acids. Germline V gene sequence: CDR1 SGHRS, CDR2 YFSETQ. The V gene lost 0 bases and the J gene lost 1 base, with 4 bases spanning the gap. CDR3 DNA: TGCGCCAGCAGCTTGGTATCGAACACTGAAGCTTTCTTT. Its translation is CASSLVSNTEAFF.

This chain connects TRBV10-3 to TRBJ2-3; 10 bases agree with TRBD2. The CDR3 is made up of 18 amino acids. Germline loops: CDR1 ENHRY, CDR2 SYGVKD. The V segment lost 3 bases and the J segment 4 bases; nucleotides outside the gene matches: 13. The CDR3 here is CAISEVAGGPTPPDTQYF. In DNA form, the CDR3 reads TGTGCCATCAGTGAAGTAGCGGGGGGTCCCACCCCGCCAGATACGCAGTATTTT.

The chain employs TRBV7-2 and TRBJ2-5; TRBD1 is a possible D gene (5 bases). Trimming removed 0 bases at V and 4 bases at J, with 12 bases between. The CDR3 is made up of 15 amino acids. The germline V gene encodes CDR1 SGHTA and CDR2 FQGNSA. This CDR3 reads CASSLAWVGAETQYF. In DNA, the CDR3 is TGTGCCAGCAGCTTAGCGTGGGTAGGGGCAGAGACCCAGTACTTC.

This clone has a handful of counts. The chain uses TRBV18 and TRBJ1-2, with TRBD1 as a possible D gene (5 bases). The CDR3 totals 14 residues. The V and J ends lost 3 bases and 6 bases respectively, with 14 bases between them. Germline CDR1 and CDR2: KGHSH and LQKENI. The CDR3 region has the DNA TGTGCCAGCTCACCGGGGACGCACCCTGATGGCTACACCTTC. This codes for CASSPGTHPDGYTF.

This clone came up many times. This sequence joins TRBV19 and TRBJ2-1; 10 bases fit TRBD2. Losses at the gene ends were 6 bases for V and 5 bases for J; bases not matched to a gene: 7. The CDR3 consists of 15 residues. The V gene's germline CDR1 is LNHDA and CDR2 SQIVND (reference sequence). The CDR3 DNA sequence: TGTGCCAGTAGATGGGAGCGGGGGGGCGACAATGAGCAGTTCTTC. Its translation: CASRWERGGDNEQFF.

This clone was seen just once. The V gene is TRBV15, the J gene TRBJ2-5; D perhaps matches TRBD2 (7 bases). Trimming removed 2 bases at V and 5 bases at J, with 12 bases between. This CDR3 contains 14 residues. The germline V gene encodes CDR1 LNHNV and CDR2 YYDKDF (reference sequence). The chain's CDR3 is CATSRWRGLETQYF. The CDR3 DNA reads as TGTGCCACCAGCAGATGGCGGGGGCTGGAGACCCAGTACTTC.

The V and J genes are TRBV29-1 and TRBJ1-1; no reliable D call. The V and J ends lost 7 bases and 5 bases respectively, with 11 bases between them. The V gene's germline CDR1 is SQVTM and CDR2 ANQGSEA. The CDR3 runs 11 residues. The CDR3 coding sequence is TGCAGCGCGAGCAGAGAGACTGAAGCTTTCTTT. Protein product: CSASRETEAFF.

The gene calls are TRBV29-1 and TRBJ1-2; possible D gene TRBD1, 6 bases. CDR1 and CDR2 (germline): SQVTM, ANQGSEA. V lost 3 bases and J 0 bases, leaving 14 bases between the germline ends. This CDR3 comprises 15 residues. The CDR3 here is CSVEAQDRTNYGYTF. The CDR3 DNA is TGCAGCGTTGAGGCTCAGGACAGAACTAACTATGGCTACACCTTC.